This T cell receptor (beta chain) was found in a study of early T cells in non-severe SARS-CoV-2 infection. TCRdb re-analysed the 5' RACE reads in MiXCR, keeping a single row per CDR3 protein. Altogether 80,000 to 95,000 distinct CDR3 sequences are present, 16% being singletons, with the ten largest covering about 5%. This clonotype showed up just a few times. Germline V lookup: CDR1 DFQATT, CDR2 SNEGSKA (reference sequence). Trimming cost V 7 bases and J 6 bases; bases outside gene matches: 14. This CDR3 is 14 amino acids long. This rearrangement joins TRBV20-1 to TRBJ2-7; 8 nucleotides align to TRBD1. The sequencing used whole blood, collected at baseline. The sequence came from an adult who was a healthcare worker with PCR-confirmed SARS-CoV-2 infection or an uninfected control (not recorded which). CDR3 DNA sequence: TGCAGTGGCCCCACTGGGACAGGTGGCCGCGAGCAGTACTTC. Translating it yields CSGPTGTGGREQYF.